One sample yielded the 22 T cell receptor beta chains listed below, sequenced in a study of vaccination and CD4 T cells after COVID-19. Sequenced with the Oncomine TCR Beta short-read assay was DNA taken from cultured CD4+ T cells. TCRdb processed the PCR reads anew with MiXCR; each CDR3 protein has one entry. The sample shows some 21,000 distinct CDR3 sequences, roughly 46% of them seen only once. Time point defined: late sampling 161 to 241 days after vaccination in three convalescent patients. As for treatment: approximately 10-day PBMC culture with coronavirus spike peptide pools or control peptides (ViraFEST assay). These receptors have no known antigen. This sample comprised CD4+ T cells from blood, cultured in vitro, obtained about 7 months after SARS-CoV-2 vaccination. These receptors came from a human donor who had recovered from COVID-19.

The J gene is TRBJ2-7, the V gene TRBV6-1; tentatively, D is TRBD1 (7 bases). The V end was cut by 5 bases, the J end by 2 bases, with 13 bases between. There are 14 residues in the CDR3. Germline CDR1 is MNHNS and CDR2 is SASEGT. CDR3 sequence reads: CASSNQGGPYEQYF. CDR3 DNA: TGTGCCAGCAGTAATCAGGGGGGTCCCTACGAGCAGTACTTC.

V and J are TRBV5-1 and TRBJ1-6; the D is unclear. V shed 5 bases and J shed 7 bases, with 16 bases lying between them. Germline assignment: CDR1 SGHRS and CDR2 YFSETQ. CDR3 length: 15 residues. The DNA for the CDR3 is TGCGCCAGCAGTTCCTCCGGACTCCTAAATTCACCCCTCCACTTT. This gives the protein CASSSSGLLNSPLHF. Full variable domain (rest looked up from reference TRBV5-1 and TRBJ1-6): KAGVTQTPRYLIKTRGQQVTLSCSPISGHRSVSWYQQTPGQGLQFLFEYFSETQRNKGNFPGRFSGRQFSNSRSEMNVSTLELGDSALYLCASSSSGLLNSPLHFGNGTRLTVT.

This clonotype came up a few times. The chain joins TRBV15 to TRBJ2-7, with D possibly being TRBD1 (6 bases). In germline, CDR1 is LNHNV, CDR2 YYDKDF (reference sequence). This CDR3 has 14 amino acids. V dropped 1 base and J dropped 4 bases, with 11 bases sitting between them. The CDR3: CATSRVQGSYEQYF. The CDR3 bases are TGTGCCACCAGCAGAGTGCAGGGGTCGTACGAGCAGTACTTC.

This rearrangement joins TRBV27 to TRBJ1-6, with TRBD1 matching 9 bases. V was clipped by 2 bases and J by 6 bases; unmatched bases: 8. Germline CDR1 is MNHEY and CDR2 is SMNVEV (reference sequence). The length of the CDR3 is 17 residues. The CDR3 DNA sequence: TGTGCCAGCAGTTTAGGGACAGGGAGAGTGGGTAATTCACCCCTCCACTTT. Translation: CASSLGTGRVGNSPLHF.

This chain uses TRBV5-1 with TRBJ1-6; 8 bases are a match to TRBD1. Germline lookup yields CDR1 SGHRS and CDR2 YFSETQ. The CDR3 consists of 14 residues. The J segment lost 9 bases and the V segment lost 0 bases, leaving 2 bases of the junction unmatched. CDR3 sequence (DNA): TGCGCCAGCAGCTTGGAAGGGACAGGTTCACCCCTCCACTTT. Translated, it gives CASSLEGTGSPLHF. Using reference TRBV5-1 and TRBJ1-6 for the parts outside the CDR3, the full variable domain is KAGVTQTPRYLIKTRGQQVTLSCSPISGHRSVSWYQQTPGQGLQFLFEYFSETQRNKGNFPGRFSGRQFSNSRSEMNVSTLELGDSALYLCASSLEGTGSPLHFGNGTRLTVT.

V is TRBV10-3 and J is TRBJ1-1; D remains unclear. Trimming cost V 3 bases and J 4 bases, with 6 bases left between them. Per the germline V gene, CDR1 is ENHRY and CDR2 is SYGVKD. This CDR3 has 12 residues. The CDR3 spells CAISDWPTEAFF. CDR3 sequence (DNA): TGTGCCATCAGTGATTGGCCCACTGAAGCTTTCTTT.

This chain links TRBV6-1 with TRBJ1-1; TRBD1 matches at 7 bases. CDR1 is MNHNS and CDR2 is SASEGT in the germline V gene. The V segment lost 6 bases and the J segment 7 bases; nucleotides outside the gene matches: 5. The length of the CDR3 is 12 residues. The CDR3 here is CASSQGTDEAFF. The DNA of the CDR3 is TGTGCCAGCAGCCAAGGGACAGATGAAGCTTTCTTT.

This chain joins TRBV6-5 and TRBJ2-2; 8 bases agree with TRBD1. V lost 2 bases to trimming and J lost 3 bases; unmatched junction nucleotides: 2. This CDR3 spans 15 amino acids. From germline, CDR1 is MNHEY and CDR2 SVGAGI. Written as DNA, the CDR3 is TGTGCCAGCAGTTACAGGGGACAGGACACCGGGGAGCTGTTTTTT. Translation gives CASSYRGQDTGELFF.

This chain joins TRBV6-1 and TRBJ1-6; no clear D. Looked up from germline, CDR1 is MNHNS and CDR2 is SASEGT. The CDR3 is made up of 15 amino acids. V was trimmed by 5 bases and J by 7 bases, leaving 15 bases between them. The CDR3 here is CASSLRSAQNSPLHF. For the CDR3, the DNA is TGTGCCAGCAGTCTCCGGAGTGCACAGAATTCACCCCTCCACTTT.

V is TRBV20-1 and J is TRBJ2-7, with D possibly matching TRBD1 (5 bases). Germline loops: CDR1 DFQATT, CDR2 SNEGSKA (reference sequence). The CDR3 length is 13 residues. V lost 3 bases to trimming and J lost 9 bases, with 18 bases between them. Here the CDR3 reads CSASAGIQGGQYF. CDR3 sequence (DNA): TGCAGTGCTAGCGCAGGAATCCAGGGCGGGCAGTACTTC.

The chain links TRBV9 to TRBJ2-6, with D tentatively TRBD1 (6 bases). V was clipped by 4 bases and J by 0 bases, with 8 bases between them. The CDR3 covers 15 residues. The germline V gene has CDR1 SGDLS and CDR2 YYNGEE. CDR3 in DNA: TGTGCCAGCAGCAGAGGGGGCTCTGGGGCCAACGTCCTGACTTTC. The encoded protein is CASSRGGSGANVLTF.

The gene calls are TRBV7-2 and TRBJ2-6, with D maybe TRBD1 (6 bases). The germline CDR1 and CDR2 sequences are SGHTA and FQGNSA. Trimming took 8 bases from V and 1 from J, leaving 12 bases between them. This CDR3 has 15 residues. CDR3 nucleotide sequence: TGTGCCAGCGGGGGCAGGTCTTCTGGGGCCAACGTCCTGACTTTC. Translation gives CASGGRSSGANVLTF.

This clonotype was seen only a few times. The rearrangement uses TRBV6-1 and TRBJ1-5, with 7 bases matching TRBD1. The CDR3 spans 14 residues. Germline CDR1 and CDR2: MNHNS and SASEGT. Unmatched junction bases numbered 7, after V lost 6 bases and J lost 5 bases. The CDR3 loop is CASSVDRDYQPQHF. The CDR3 nucleotides are TGTGCCAGCAGCGTCGACAGGGATTATCAGCCCCAGCATTTT.

This clonotype has only a few counts. The V call is TRBV6-1, the J call TRBJ1-6; 10 bases line up with TRBD1. Germline lookup yields CDR1 MNHNS and CDR2 SASEGT. Unmatched junction bases numbered 5, after V lost 0 bases and J lost 6 bases. The CDR3 is 17 amino acids. CDR3 protein: CASSEAPRDRGNSPLHF. CDR3 bases: TGTGCCAGCAGTGAAGCCCCCCGGGACAGGGGTAATTCACCCCTCCACTTT.

This rearrangement joins TRBV5-8 to TRBJ1-1; D is perhaps TRBD1 (6 bases). Germline-derived CDR1 and CDR2 are SGHTS and YDEGEE. This CDR3 spans 15 amino acids. V shed 3 bases and J shed 1 base, with 13 bases lying between them. This CDR3 reads CASSSGHSRNTEAFF. The DNA for the CDR3 is TGTGCCAGCAGCTCGGGACACTCCAGGAACACTGAAGCTTTCTTT.

The V gene is TRBV7-3, the J gene TRBJ2-7; 7 nucleotides agree with TRBD2. The germline gives CDR1 SGHTA, CDR2 FQGTGA. Losses at the gene ends were 5 bases for V and 4 bases for J; bases not matched to a gene: 11. There are 15 residues in the CDR3. This CDR3 reads CASSTYGGSEYEQYF. CDR3 nucleotides: TGTGCCAGCAGCACGTATGGCGGGAGTGAGTACGAGCAGTACTTC.

Only a few counts were recorded for this clonotype. The chain combines TRBV15 with TRBJ2-7; D not resolved. Germline loops: CDR1 LNHNV, CDR2 YYDKDF (reference sequence). This CDR3 has 12 residues. V was trimmed by 1 base and J by 5 bases, leaving 6 bases between them. The CDR3 is CATSRGWDEQYF. In DNA form, the CDR3 reads TGTGCCACCAGCAGAGGTTGGGACGAGCAGTACTTC.

This clonotype was seen a handful of times. At one end, the junction sequence differs from germline, possibly due to a read error. The rearrangement links TRBV15 to TRBJ1-4; the D is unclear. Germline CDR1 reads LNHNV; CDR2 reads YYDKDF (reference sequence). There are 13 residues in the CDR3. CDR3 protein: CATSRDTRSTYHF. The CDR3 nucleotides are TGTGCCACCAGCAGAGATACAAGGAGCACCTATCATTTT.

The V call is TRBV20-1, the J call TRBJ2-7; tentatively, D is TRBD2 (6 bases). Between the trimmed V and J ends, which lost 0 bases and 1 base, there was a span of 13 bases. Germline V gives CDR1 DFQATT, CDR2 SNEGSKA (reference sequence). This CDR3 spans 15 amino acids. In DNA form, the CDR3 reads TGCAGTGCTAGAGATCCCGGACTATTTTCCTACGAGCAGTACTTC. Translating it yields CSARDPGLFSYEQYF.

J is TRBJ1-1 and V is TRBV6-5, with 7 bases aligning to TRBD1. Germline CDR1 and CDR2: MNHEY and SVGAGI. The CDR3 covers 18 residues. The trim removed 0 bases at V and 0 bases at J, leaving 10 bases unmatched. DNA for the CDR3: TGTGCCAGCAGTTACTCGATAGCCGACCAGGGGGTGAACACTGAAGCTTTCTTT. Translated: CASSYSIADQGVNTEAFF.

This rearrangement joins TRBV7-2 to TRBJ2-2, with TRBD1 matching 7 bases. This CDR3 comprises 16 residues. With V trimmed by 9 bases and J by 7 bases, 17 bases remained unmatched. The germline V gene encodes CDR1 SGHTA and CDR2 FQGNSA. CDR3 region: CASLQPGQQNVGELFF. As DNA, the CDR3 is TGTGCCAGTCTACAACCGGGACAGCAAAACGTCGGGGAGCTGTTTTTT.

The CDR3 loop is CASSFGALNTEAFF. CDR3 bases: TGTGCCAGCAGCTTTGGGGCCTTAAACACTGAAGCTTTCTTT. J is TRBJ1-1 and V is TRBV7-9; D perhaps matches TRBD1 (5 bases). The germline CDR1 and CDR2 sequences are SEHNR and FQNEAQ (reference sequence). The CDR3 contains 14 residues. V shed 3 bases and J shed 2 bases, with 10 bases lying between them.